Reported below is one T cell receptor beta chain. The antigen is undetermined. Clones were read by immunoSEQ multiplex PCR, and TCRdb kept only the in-frame ones, dropping some. The profile shows more than 110,000 clones, about 95% of them singletons. This specimen belongs to a study of cytomegalovirus exposure and HLA in healthy donors. Separation from the approximately 660-subject first cohort characterized the roughly 120-subject validation cohort, to which the donors belonged. Regarding the study as a whole: The listing of 160 or so TCR beta chains classed them as cytomegalovirus-associated. High specificity and sensitivity for cytomegalovirus status were reported for the classifier. In vitro testing confirmed three CMV-associated chains as specific for CMV antigens.

The CDR3 runs 14 residues. Trimming took off 1 base at V and 5 bases at J, with 12 bases between the two ends. Germline CDR1 SGDLS, CDR2 YYNGEE. The chain joins TRBV9 to TRBJ1-1; D is perhaps TRBD1 (6 bases). The clonotype originates from a man younger than 35 in good health and CMV-seropositive. The sample was PBMCs. The CDR3 region is CASSVNRVGTEAFF. Here the CDR3 DNA reads TGTGCCAGCAGCGTAAACAGGGTCGGGACTGAAGCTTTCTTT. Full variable domain (missing parts from reference TRBV9 and TRBJ1-1): DSGVTQTPKHLITATGQRVTLRCSPRSGDLSVYWYQQSLDQGLQFLIQYYNGEERAKGNILERFSAQQFPDLHSELNLSSLELGDSALYFCASSVNRVGTEAFFGQGTRLTVV.